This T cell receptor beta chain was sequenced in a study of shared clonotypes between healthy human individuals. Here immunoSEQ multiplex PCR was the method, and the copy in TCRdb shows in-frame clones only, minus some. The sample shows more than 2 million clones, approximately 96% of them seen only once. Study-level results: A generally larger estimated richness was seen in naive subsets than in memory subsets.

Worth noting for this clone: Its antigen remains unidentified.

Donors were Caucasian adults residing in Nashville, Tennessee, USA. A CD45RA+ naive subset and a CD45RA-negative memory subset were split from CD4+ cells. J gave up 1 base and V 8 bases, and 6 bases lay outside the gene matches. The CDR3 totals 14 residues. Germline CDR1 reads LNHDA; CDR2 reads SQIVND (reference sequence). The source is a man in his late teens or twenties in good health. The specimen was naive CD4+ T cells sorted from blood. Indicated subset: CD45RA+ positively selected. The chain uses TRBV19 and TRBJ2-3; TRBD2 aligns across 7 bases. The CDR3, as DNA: TGTGCCAGTGGTGAGCGGGGACGCACAGATACGCAGTATTTT. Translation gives CASGERGRTDTQYF.